The 7 T cell receptor beta chains listed next were all sequenced from one sample in a study of graft-versus-host responses after intestinal transplantation. Profiling relied on immunoSEQ multiplex PCR, and the TCRdb table lists in-frame clones only, not all of them. In the table there are roughly 12,000 clones, around 84% of which are singletons. Here the sequenced sample was PBMCs, taken about 300 days after intestinal transplant. The receptors stem from a human patient who received an intestinal transplant, so some T cells may come from the graft donor.

J is TRBJ1-2 and V is TRBV27; 7 bases are shared with TRBD1. V lost 8 bases and J lost 4; bases outside the gene matches: 13. The CDR3 extends over 15 amino acids. The germline gives CDR1 MNHEY, CDR2 SMNVEV (reference sequence). This CDR3 reads CASAFRDSSSYGYTF. DNA for the CDR3: TGTGCCAGCGCATTCCGGGACAGCTCTTCCTATGGCTACACCTTC.

The chain recombines TRBV5-6 with TRBJ2-7, with 9 bases lining up with TRBD1. The CDR3 totals 15 residues. In germline, CDR1 is SGHDT, CDR2 YYEEEE. The J segment lost 4 bases and the V segment lost 4 bases, leaving 9 bases of the junction unmatched. The CDR3 loop reads CASSVGWDREYEQYF. The CDR3 bases are TGTGCCAGCAGCGTTGGGTGGGACAGGGAGTACGAGCAGTACTTC.

The rearrangement joins TRBV19 to TRBJ1-1; 7 nucleotides align to TRBD1. This CDR3 has 16 amino acids. Unmatched junction bases numbered 16, after V lost 8 bases and J lost 4 bases. Germline V gives CDR1 LNHDA, CDR2 SQIVND (reference sequence). The CDR3 protein is CASPPAGGGWSTEAFF. CDR3 coding DNA: TGTGCCAGTCCCCCCGCAGGGGGGGGCTGGAGCACTGAAGCTTTCTTT.

The chain links TRBV27 to TRBJ1-2; tentative D call: TRBD1 (6 bases). The CDR3 sequence is 14 residues long. Germline V CDR1 and CDR2: MNHEY, SMNVEV (reference sequence). V was shortened by 7 bases and J by 4 bases, with 16 bases between the two germline ends. CDR3 protein: CASNRGLGGYGYTF. The CDR3 nucleotides read TGTGCCAGCAATCGGGGGCTCGGGGGCTATGGCTACACCTTC.

The chain employs TRBV11-1 and TRBJ1-1, with no clear D. Germline V gene data show CDR1 as SGHAT and CDR2 as FQDESV (reference sequence). This CDR3 spans 15 amino acids. Trimming removed 1 base at V and 1 base at J, with 10 bases between. Here the CDR3 DNA reads TGTGCCAGCAGCTTAGGGGCGCAGCCGAACACTGAAGCTTTCTTT. Protein: CASSLGAQPNTEAFF.

The table lists this clone with a few counts. The chain recombines TRBV9 with TRBJ2-7, with D hard to call. CDR3 length: 14 residues. The germline gives CDR1 SGDLS, CDR2 YYNGEE. V shed 0 bases and J shed 1 base, with 8 bases lying between them. CDR3 sequence (DNA): TGTGCCAGCAGCGTAGCCTCTAATTCCTACGAGCAGTACTTC. Translation: CASSVASNSYEQYF.

This rearrangement joins TRBV19 to TRBJ2-7, with D possibly TRBD1 on 6 matching bases. This CDR3 has 14 amino acids. V was shortened by 6 bases and J by 1 base, with 13 bases between the two germline ends. Germline CDR1 reads LNHDA; CDR2 reads SQIVND (reference sequence). CDR3 nucleotide sequence: TGTGCCAGTAGGGAAACAGGGAGATCCTACGAGCAGTACTTC. Amino acids: CASRETGRSYEQYF.